A single sample is the source of the 31 T cell receptor beta chains below, sequenced in a study of T cell responses to AZD1222 COVID-19 vaccine. Using immunoSEQ multiplex PCR, the repertoire was profiled, and TCRdb retains in-frame clones only, with some absent. The table records fewer than 200,000 clones, 80% to 95% of them present only once. The material sequenced was peripheral blood, taken on day 0 of AZD1222 vaccination. The receptors here all came from an adult in good health.

Concerning this clone: The sample has other DNA sequences that encode this CDR3 too. The V and J genes are TRBV14 and TRBJ1-1, with a tentative D call TRBD1 (5 bases). Germline values: CDR1 SGHDN, CDR2 FVKESK. CDR3 size: 13 residues. Trimming shortened V by 5 bases and J by 0 bases, and 7 bases separated the two germline ends. This chain's CDR3 is CASSLGLNTEAFF. The CDR3 coding sequence is TGTGCCAGCAGCTTGGGACTGAACACTGAAGCTTTCTTT.

The rearrangement uses TRBV9 and TRBJ1-1; D uncertain. The germline gives CDR1 SGDLS, CDR2 YYNGEE. CDR3 length equals 15 residues. V lost 6 bases to trimming and J lost 4 bases, with 19 bases between them. The CDR3 protein is CASTRRAEEGTEAFF. The DNA of the CDR3 is TGTGCCAGCACTCGAAGGGCGGAGGAGGGCACTGAAGCTTTCTTT.

CDR3 protein: CASSVLGLSYEQYF. The CDR3 region has the DNA TGTGCCAGCAGTGTATTGGGATTGTCCTACGAGCAGTACTTC. This chain links TRBV2 with TRBJ2-7, with no clear D. The CDR3 sequence is 14 residues long. V lost 4 bases to trimming and J lost 1 base, with 11 bases between them. Germline CDR1 is SNHLY and CDR2 is FYNNEI.

This clone was seen once. This chain joins TRBV27 and TRBJ2-1; a possible D gene is TRBD2 (6 bases). V lost 0 bases, J lost 5 bases, and 11 bases lay in between. CDR3 length: 15 amino acids. Germline V gene lookup returns CDR1 MNHEY and CDR2 SMNVEV (reference sequence). CDR3 in amino acids: CASSLSAGSHNEQFF. The CDR3 region has the DNA TGTGCCAGCAGTTTATCGGCGGGATCGCACAATGAGCAGTTCTTC.

The chain is built from TRBV30 and TRBJ2-1; no clear D gene. V was pared by 5 bases and J by 0 bases, with 11 bases between. Looked up from germline, CDR1 is GTSNPN and CDR2 is SVGIG (reference sequence). This CDR3 contains 14 residues. DNA of the CDR3: TGTGCCTGGTCTTCGCCTAGCTCCTACAATGAGCAGTTCTTC. Translated, it gives CAWSSPSSYNEQFF.

This chain uses TRBV10-1 with TRBJ2-3, with 7 bases lining up with TRBD1. Trimming at V came to 1 base and at J to 3 bases, leaving 10 bases not matched to a gene. Germline CDR1 and CDR2: WNHNN and SYGVQD (reference sequence). This CDR3 has 17 residues. The CDR3 nucleotides are TGCGCCAGCAGTGAGTACAGGGGCGCCGCCGGTACAGATACGCAGTATTTT. Amino acid sequence: CASSEYRGAAGTDTQYF.

The CDR3: CATRTSGIDNEQFF. CDR3 nucleotide sequence: TGTGCCACTCGGACTAGCGGTATTGATAATGAGCAGTTCTTC. This chain connects TRBV7-9 to TRBJ2-1; TRBD2 agrees at 10 bases. This CDR3 comprises 14 residues. The germline gives CDR1 SEHNR, CDR2 FQNEAQ (reference sequence). V was clipped by 10 bases and J by 7 bases; unmatched bases: 10.

The J gene is TRBJ1-6, the V gene TRBV2; D may be TRBD1 (5 bases). V was pared by 4 bases and J by 9 bases, with 16 bases between. This CDR3 is 15 amino acids long. Germline loops: CDR1 SNHLY, CDR2 FYNNEI. The CDR3 loop is CASSAWGMSGSPLHF. The CDR3, as DNA: TGTGCCAGCAGTGCTTGGGGGATGAGTGGTTCACCCCTCCACTTT.

This clone appeared a single time. The CDR3: CASSLATGGYNEQFF. CDR3 sequence (DNA): TGTGCCAGCAGCCTAGCTACAGGGGGTTACAATGAGCAGTTCTTC. The chain recombines TRBV5-5 with TRBJ2-1; 8 nucleotides match TRBD1. The CDR3 extends over 15 amino acids. J was trimmed by 4 bases and V by 4 bases; bases with no gene match: 7. In germline, CDR1 is SGHKS, CDR2 YYEKEE (reference sequence).

This sequence joins TRBV7-8 and TRBJ1-5, with TRBD1 identical over 7 bases. V shed 2 bases and J 4 bases; nucleotides not matched to a gene: 2. From germline, CDR1 is SGHVS and CDR2 FQNEAQ. This CDR3 region has 14 residues. The CDR3 reads CASSLNRGNQPQHF. CDR3 nucleotide sequence: TGTGCCAGCAGCTTAAACAGGGGAAATCAGCCCCAGCATTTT.

The gene calls are TRBV7-2 and TRBJ1-6, with unresolved D. V was clipped by 0 bases and J by 7 bases, with 13 bases between them. Germline V CDR1 and CDR2: SGHTA, FQGNSA. The CDR3 length is 16 residues. The CDR3 DNA sequence: TGTGCCAGCAGCTTAGCGCCCCAGTGGACCAATTCACCCCTCCACTTT. Protein product: CASSLAPQWTNSPLHF.

This chain joins TRBV2 and TRBJ1-4; 9 positions agree with TRBD1. Per germline, CDR1 SNHLY and CDR2 FYNNEI. The CDR3 is made up of 15 amino acids. V shed 7 bases, J shed 7 bases, and the junction held 10 bases outside the gene matches. CDR3 coding DNA: TGTGCCAGCAATCATCCGGGACAGGGAGTTGAAAAACTGTTTTTT. It codes for CASNHPGQGVEKLFF.

The genes are TRBV28 and TRBJ1-3; D gene ambiguous. The V end was cut by 0 bases, the J end by 0 bases, with 15 bases between. The CDR3 extends over 18 amino acids. From germline, CDR1 is MDHEN and CDR2 SYDVKM. The CDR3 region is CASSLWEFRWNSGNTIYF. The DNA of the CDR3 is TGTGCCAGCAGTTTATGGGAATTCCGGTGGAACTCTGGAAACACCATATATTTT.

Here the CDR3 reads CASSGLRTSGISYEQYF. The CDR3 region has the DNA TGTGCCAGTAGTGGCCTTCGGACTAGCGGGATCTCCTACGAGCAGTACTTC. The rearrangement joins TRBV19 to TRBJ2-7; 12 bases map to TRBD2. The J segment lost 0 bases and the V segment lost 5 bases, leaving 8 bases of the junction unmatched. The CDR3 sequence is 17 residues long. Germline CDR1 LNHDA, CDR2 SQIVND (reference sequence).

The chain uses TRBV13 and TRBJ1-1; 7 positions agree with TRBD1. This CDR3 is built from 15 residues. The J segment lost 4 bases and the V segment lost 2 bases, leaving 7 bases of the junction unmatched. The V gene's germline CDR1 is PRHDT and CDR2 FYEKMQ (reference sequence). The CDR3 sequence: CASSLRTGRGTEAFF. The DNA for the CDR3 is TGTGCCAGCAGCTTAAGGACAGGCCGGGGCACTGAAGCTTTCTTT.

V usage is TRBV10-1 and J usage is TRBJ2-7; 8 nucleotides align to TRBD1. CDR3 size: 15 residues. CDR1 and CDR2 from the germline V gene are WNHNN and SYGVQD (reference sequence). Trimming cost V 3 bases and J 3 bases; bases outside gene matches: 7. CDR3 nucleotide sequence: TGCGCCAGCAGTGACCCCGGGACAGGATACTACGAGCAGTACTTC. Translation: CASSDPGTGYYEQYF.

The CDR3 here is CASSTLGTGKSPLHF. DNA for the CDR3: TGTGCCAGCAGCACCCTCGGGACAGGGAAATCACCCCTCCACTTT. J is TRBJ1-6 and V is TRBV3-1 (or the pseudogene TRBV3-2); 9 nucleotides line up with TRBD1. CDR3 length: 15 residues. Trimming removed 5 bases from V and 10 bases from J; junction bases left unmatched: 9. Germline V CDR1 and CDR2: LGHDT, YNNKEL (reference sequence).

The chain is built from TRBV3-1 (or the pseudogene TRBV3-2) and TRBJ2-1; 8 nucleotides line up with TRBD1. V lost 3 bases and J lost 16; bases outside the gene matches: 11. CDR1 is LGHDT and CDR2 is YNNKEL in the germline V gene (reference sequence). The CDR3 is made up of 13 amino acids. The CDR3 DNA sequence: TGTGCCAGCAGCCAGCAGGGGGCACAGAAAGTATTCTTC. Its protein product is CASSQQGAQKVFF.

V and J are TRBV10-3 and TRBJ2-7, with TRBD2 matching 7 bases. The CDR3 has 15 amino acids. V lost 2 bases, J lost 5 bases, and 9 bases stayed unmatched. Germline CDR1 ENHRY, CDR2 SYGVKD. CDR3 nucleotides: TGTGCCATCAGTGAGATGGGGGGAGGGTTGGACGAGCAGTACTTC. Protein sequence: CAISEMGGGLDEQYF.

This clone was observed once. The chain uses TRBV7-2 and TRBJ1-6, with D possibly being TRBD1 (6 bases). The CDR3 has 17 residues. The germline V and J ends were trimmed by 2 bases and 0 bases, with 11 bases remaining between them. In germline, CDR1 is SGHTA, CDR2 FQGNSA. The CDR3 region is CASSLPGVSSYNSPLHF. The CDR3 DNA is TGTGCCAGCAGCTTACCAGGGGTGAGCTCCTATAATTCACCCCTCCACTTT.

The chain is built from TRBV5-1 and TRBJ2-1; maybe TRBD1 (5 bases). Per the germline V gene, CDR1 is SGHRS and CDR2 is YFSETQ. The CDR3 consists of 14 residues. Trimming shortened V by 0 bases and J by 5 bases, and 9 bases separated the two germline ends. In nucleotides, the CDR3 is TGCGCCAGCAGCTTGGGGTGGGGCCACAATGAGCAGTTCTTC. Amino acid sequence: CASSLGWGHNEQFF.

The chain carries TRBV19 and TRBJ1-6; no clear D. Germline CDR1 LNHDA, CDR2 SQIVND (reference sequence). V lost 2 bases and J 6 bases, leaving 11 bases between the germline ends. The CDR3 totals 15 residues. The CDR3 region is CASSISGFPNSPLHF. CDR3 DNA sequence: TGTGCCAGTAGTATATCGGGATTCCCTAATTCACCCCTCCACTTT.

V is TRBV4-1 and J is TRBJ2-1; 7 positions agree with TRBD1. The junction had 19 bases not matched to a gene; V was cut back by 0 bases and J by 8 bases. Germline V gene sequence: CDR1 MGHRA, CDR2 YSYEKL. This CDR3 spans 19 amino acids. DNA of the CDR3: TGCGCCAGCAGCCAAGAAGCCCTAGTCGGGGACAGATTCGCGGATGAGCAGTTCTTC. This codes for CASSQEALVGDRFADEQFF.

This chain joins TRBV7-9 and TRBJ1-2; D may be TRBD1 (6 bases). V lost 1 base, J lost 7 bases, and 16 bases lay in between. The CDR3 runs 15 residues. Germline V gene sequence: CDR1 SEHNR, CDR2 FQNEAQ (reference sequence). The CDR3 DNA reads as TGTGCCAGCAGCTTAGTGGGGACAATTTTGGCTGGCTACACCTTC. It translates to CASSLVGTILAGYTF.

V and J are TRBV10-1 and TRBJ2-3; TRBD2 agrees at 8 bases. CDR3 length equals 15 residues. The ends lost 3 bases at V and 1 base at J; junction bases unmatched: 3. CDR1 WNHNN and CDR2 SYGVQD come from the germline V gene (reference sequence). The CDR3 here is CASSDYSGGTDTQYF. The CDR3 nucleotides are TGCGCCAGCAGTGATTATAGCGGGGGCACAGATACGCAGTATTTT.

This clone occurred once. V gene TRBV29-1 combines with J gene TRBJ2-7, with D maybe TRBD2 (6 bases). Trimming took 1 base from V and 6 from J, leaving 10 bases between them. This CDR3 has 12 amino acids. The germline V gene encodes CDR1 SQVTM and CDR2 ANQGSEA. For the CDR3, the DNA is TGCAGCGTTGAAGCCGGAGGGAGCGAGCAGTACTTC. This sequence encodes CSVEAGGSEQYF.

This chain connects TRBV28 to TRBJ1-3; TRBD1 matches at 7 bases. V lost 6 bases and J lost 0; bases outside the gene matches: 2. This CDR3 is 14 amino acids long. Germline values: CDR1 MDHEN, CDR2 SYDVKM. CDR3 in DNA: TGTGCCAGCAGCAGGGACAGCTCTGGAAACACCATATATTTT. Protein product: CASSRDSSGNTIYF.

The chain has TRBV18 and TRBJ2-7, with 7 bases that match TRBD2. The CDR3 is 15 residues long. Germline CDR1 reads KGHSH; CDR2 reads LQKENI. Unmatched junction bases numbered 6, after V lost 3 bases and J lost 1 base. The CDR3 spells CASSPAGRGSYEQYF. The CDR3 coding sequence is TGTGCCAGCTCACCCGCAGGGAGGGGATCCTACGAGCAGTACTTC.

The chain has TRBV30 and TRBJ2-6; 7 positions agree with TRBD1. Trimming took 5 bases from V and 0 from J; bases not matched to a gene: 1. The CDR3 consists of 14 residues. CDR1 GTSNPN and CDR2 SVGIG come from the germline V gene (reference sequence). CDR3 sequence: CAWGTVSGANVLTF. Written as DNA, the CDR3 is TGTGCCTGGGGGACAGTCTCTGGGGCCAACGTCCTGACTTTC.

The chain links TRBV4-2 to TRBJ2-7, with D hard to call. Deletions cut 2 bases from V and 0 bases from J, with 8 bases between. The germline V gene encodes CDR1 LGHNA and CDR2 YNFKEQ. The CDR3 covers 14 residues. CDR3 nucleotides: TGTGCCAGCAGCCAACTACCCCGCTCCTACGAGCAGTACTTC. Translating gives CASSQLPRSYEQYF.

The chain has TRBV11-1 and TRBJ2-7; a possible D gene is TRBD1 (5 bases). Between the trimmed V and J ends, which lost 2 bases and 3 bases, there was a span of 8 bases. Germline lookup yields CDR1 SGHAT and CDR2 FQDESV (reference sequence). The CDR3 is 13 residues long. The CDR3 sequence is CASSLRGNYEQYF. The DNA of the CDR3 is TGTGCCAGCAGCTTAAGGGGAAACTACGAGCAGTACTTC.